The rows below give T cell receptor beta chains drawn from one sample of a study of blood T cell repertoires in COVID-19. Sequenced by immunoSEQ multiplex PCR; TCRdb stores in-frame clones only, minus some. The data hold around 200,000 clones, with under 85% observed a single time. Input material: peripheral blood. The receptors derive from a woman in her thirties with COVID-19, enrolled during active disease. The CDR3 runs from the conserved cysteine through the conserved F or W. D genes are given only for firm matches. Where a row states a size, it is once, few, many or the class of an expanded clone; other rows omit it.

TRBJ2-3	-	-	TRBV7-2	TGTGCCAGCAGCTTAGGACTGTACACAGATACGCAGTATTTT	CASSLGLYTDTQYF
TRBJ2-2	-	once	TRBV5-4	TGTGCCAGCAGCTTTACAGGGACCGGGGAGCTGTTTTTT	CASSFTGTGELFF
TRBJ1-1	-	-	TRBV5-1	TGCGCCAGCAGCTTGGAGGACACCTGGGAAGCTTTCTTT	CASSLEDTWEAFF
TRBJ2-2	TRBD2	-	TRBV3-1/TRBV3-2	TGTGCCAGCAGCCCACTGGGCGGGGGGGTTCACGGGGAGCTGTTTTTT	CASSPLGGGVHGELFF
TRBJ1-2	-	-	TRBV5-6	TGTGCCAGCAGCGGTGTCACAGGTTTCTATGGCTACACCTTC	CASSGVTGFYGYTF
TRBJ2-7	-	-	TRBV7-9	TGTGCCAGCAGCTACCTGGGAGGCTCCTACTACGAGCAGTACTTC	CASSYLGGSYYEQYF
TRBJ2-2	-	-	TRBV5-1	TGCGCCAGCAGCTTGAGAGAGAGGGAGCTGTTTTTT	CASSLRERELFF
TRBJ2-7	TRBD2	-	TRBV11-2	TGTGCCAGCAGCTTACCGGCTAGCGGGGGCTACGAGCAGTACTTC	CASSLPASGGYEQYF
TRBJ2-1	-	-	TRBV7-3	TGTGCCAGCAGCCCCGGACAGTCCTACAATGAGCAGTTCTTC	CASSPGQSYNEQFF
TRBJ2-7	TRBD2	-	TRBV6-5	TGTGCCAGCAGGGGGGGGACCTACGAGCAGTACTTC	CASRGGTYEQYF
TRBJ2-2	TRBD1	-	TRBV6-1	TGTGCCAGCAGTGAAGGTTGGGGAGAGGGGGCCTCCACCGGGGAGCTGTTTTTT	CASSEGWGEGASTGELFF
TRBJ2-3	-	-	TRBV6-5	TGTGCCAGCAGTTACGATTATACTCGGGATACGCAGTATTTT	CASSYDYTRDTQYF
TRBJ1-2	TRBD1	-	TRBV18	TGTGCCAGCTCACGGGGACAGGGGGACTATGGCTACACCTTC	CASSRGQGDYGYTF
TRBJ2-7	TRBD1	-	TRBV6-5	TGTGCCAGCAGTTTGAGACCGGGACAGGGGTCCTACGAGCAGTACTTC	CASSLRPGQGSYEQYF
TRBJ1-2	-	few	TRBV7-2	TGTGCCAGCAGCTCCGGACAGCCCGGGGTCTATGGCTACACCTTC	CASSSGQPGVYGYTF
TRBJ2-1	TRBD2	-	TRBV6-2/TRBV6-3	TGTGCCAGCAGTTACCGGGAGGGCCCCAATGAGCAGTTCTTC	CASSYREGPNEQFF
TRBJ1-4	-	-	TRBV18	TGTGCCAGCTCACCACCAGGGGTTAGGAATGAAAAACTGTTTTTT	CASSPPGVRNEKLFF
TRBJ1-1	TRBD1	once	TRBV15	TGTGCCACCAGCAGAGACAGGGGGTCGGTCCCTGAAGCTTTCTTT	CATSRDRGSVPEAFF
TRBJ2-6	-	-	TRBV5-3	TGTGCCAGAAGCTTGTACTCTGGGGCCAACGTCCTGACTTTC	CARSLYSGANVLTF
TRBJ2-3	-	-	TRBV6-5	TGTGCCAGCACGCGGGACTTTTCTAGCACAGATACGCAGTATTTT	CASTRDFSSTDTQYF
TRBJ1-3	-	-	TRBV19	TGTGCCAGTAGTATTAGAGGTTTCGGTAGCAGCTCTGGAAACACCATATATTTT	CASSIRGFGSSSGNTIYF
TRBJ2-1	-	-	TRBV27	TGTGCCAGCGGAAACAGGCTACAGTTCTTC	CASGNRLQFF
TRBJ1-5	TRBD1	-	TRBV27	TGTGCCAGCGGCTGGACAGGGGGTGATCAGCCCCAGCATTTT	CASGWTGGDQPQHF
TRBJ2-7	-	once	TRBV4-3	TGCGCCAGCAGCCAAGAACAGGGCGATATCTACGAGCAGTACTTC	CASSQEQGDIYEQYF
TRBJ2-3	TRBD2	-	TRBV28	TGTGCCAGCAGTTTAAAGGTACTAGCGAGAGATACGCAGTATTTT	CASSLKVLARDTQYF
TRBJ2-7	TRBD1	-	TRBV7-2	TGTGCCAGCAGCTTAGCGACAGGGGGTTGGTACGAGCAGTACTTC	CASSLATGGWYEQYF
TRBJ2-3	-	-	TRBV7-6	TGTGCCAGCAGCTTAGGGAGCCGAACTAGCACAGATACGCAGTATTTT	CASSLGSRTSTDTQYF